The T cell receptor beta chain described here comes from a study of identifying expanded T cells in peripheral blood. Assay: immunoSEQ multiplex PCR; the TCRdb copy retains only in-frame clones and omits some. Here the sample spans tens of thousands of clones, around 84% being singletons. During the collection period, no donor immune events like infections were recorded. The CDR3 is 11 amino acids. Germline V gene data show CDR1 as MNHEY and CDR2 as SMNVEV (reference sequence). V lost 3 bases and J 9 bases, leaving 6 bases between the germline ends. The sequenced sample consisted of blood. This TCR derives from a person between 18 and 69 years old in good health. This chain connects TRBV27 to TRBJ2-1; no definite D call. CDR3 coding DNA: TGTGCCAGCAGTTTTTACGGTGAGCAGTTCTTC. It yields the protein CASSFYGEQFF.